The present T cell receptor (beta chain) was sequenced within a study of beta chain features in type 1 diabetes. This clone appeared a few times. What it binds is not known. Study results and limitations: A moderate, significant TCRB CDR3 shortening appeared in type 1 diabetes across four CD4+ subsets. Shorter templates may be favored by PCR, equally so in patients and controls. Cells with high TCR expression could be over-represented when cDNA is sequenced. Type 1 diabetes patients showed fewer insertions and more deletions at VDJ junctions.

Trimming pared 3 bases from V and 4 bases from J, leaving 11 bases between. The CDR3 loop spans 14 amino acids. In germline, CDR1 is SGHRS, CDR2 YFSETQ. The whole isolated RNA underwent reverse transcription, so sequencing captured expressed TCRB transcripts. Sequencing used immunoSEQ multiplex PCR; TCRdb keeps in-frame clones, though not all of them. This sample has some 250,000 clones, with less than 35% found just once. V gene TRBV5-1 combines with J gene TRBJ2-1, with no clear D. Material for sequencing was central memory CD4+ T cells from blood. This clonotype was sampled from a man aged 25-45 years in good health. The CDR3 loop is CASSWGDQYNEQFF. Written as DNA, the CDR3 is TGCGCCAGCAGCTGGGGTGACCAGTACAATGAGCAGTTCTTC.